This T cell receptor beta chain originates from a study of T cells in Graves' hyperthyroidism and ophthalmopathy. Amplification of TCR beta CDR3 regions used RNA as the template. The study used the HTBI primer set for a first-round RT-PCR of the TCR CDR3. TCRdb ran MiXCR on the multiplex PCR reads and lists one entry per CDR3 protein. This sample has hundreds of thousands of distinct CDR3 sequences; about 17% occur once, and the top ten carry around two fifths. CDR3 length equals 18 residues. Germline V lookup: CDR1 SGHVS, CDR2 FQNEAQ. V lost 5 bases to trimming and J lost 6 bases; unmatched junction nucleotides: 18. This clonotype was detected ten times or more.

This chain joins TRBV7-8 and TRBJ2-1; TRBD2 agrees at 8 bases. Sequencing input: blood. This clonotype originated in a man between 35 and 55 years old with Graves' hyperthyroidism. CDR3 amino acids: CASSPRLRAGGATNEQFF. For the CDR3, the DNA is TGTGCCAGCAGCCCGCGACTTCGGGCGGGGGGCGCTACCAATGAGCAGTTCTTC.